The clone carrying this T cell receptor beta chain appeared many times. Its specificity is unknown. This entry is derived from a study of human T cells and chemical hapten exposure. As for the study in general: Alopecia areata, totalis or universalis was found in mostly female patients. Study-wide results and caveats: There was alopecia in the donors, so their immune response may differ from that of healthy people. Once DPC sensitization occurred, TCRs above 1 in 1000 frequency showed no change.

Specified time point: patch test 2, 6 weeks after DPC sensitization. Treatment in this sample: therapeutic diphenylcyclopropenone sensitization with weekly scalp DPC. Blood draws came first, before each patch test. The CDR3 runs to 13 residues. Trimming took off 0 bases at V and 10 bases at J, with 10 bases between the two ends. Germline CDR1 is MNHNS and CDR2 is SASEGT. TCRdb itself ran the RACE reads through MiXCR, one entry per CDR3 protein. Among over 70,000 distinct CDR3 sequences listed, 7.5% to 9.5% were seen once. This rearrangement joins TRBV6-1 to TRBJ2-1, with no clear D. The receptor was isolated from a woman aged 45-65 years with alopecia areata. Some clones in this sample may be carry-over from other donors' samples. Sequenced here: whole blood, sampled in connection with sensitization to the hapten diphenylcyclopropenone (DPC). The DNA of the CDR3 is TGTGCCAGCAGTGAAGCCATGCGGTCAGAGCAGTTCTTC. Residues: CASSEAMRSEQFF.